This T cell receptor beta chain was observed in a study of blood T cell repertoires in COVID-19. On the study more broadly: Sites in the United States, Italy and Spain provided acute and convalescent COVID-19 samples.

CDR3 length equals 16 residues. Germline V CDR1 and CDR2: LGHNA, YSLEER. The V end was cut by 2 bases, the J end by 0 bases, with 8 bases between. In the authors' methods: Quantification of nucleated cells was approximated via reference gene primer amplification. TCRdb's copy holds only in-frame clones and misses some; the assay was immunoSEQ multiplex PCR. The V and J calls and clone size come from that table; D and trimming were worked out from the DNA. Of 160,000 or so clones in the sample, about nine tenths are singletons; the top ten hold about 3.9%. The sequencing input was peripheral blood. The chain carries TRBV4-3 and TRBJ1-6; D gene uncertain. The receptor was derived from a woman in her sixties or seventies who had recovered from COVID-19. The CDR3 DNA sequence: TGCGCCAGCAGCCAACAGGTCAGCTCCTATAATTCACCCCTCCACTTT. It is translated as CASSQQVSSYNSPLHF.